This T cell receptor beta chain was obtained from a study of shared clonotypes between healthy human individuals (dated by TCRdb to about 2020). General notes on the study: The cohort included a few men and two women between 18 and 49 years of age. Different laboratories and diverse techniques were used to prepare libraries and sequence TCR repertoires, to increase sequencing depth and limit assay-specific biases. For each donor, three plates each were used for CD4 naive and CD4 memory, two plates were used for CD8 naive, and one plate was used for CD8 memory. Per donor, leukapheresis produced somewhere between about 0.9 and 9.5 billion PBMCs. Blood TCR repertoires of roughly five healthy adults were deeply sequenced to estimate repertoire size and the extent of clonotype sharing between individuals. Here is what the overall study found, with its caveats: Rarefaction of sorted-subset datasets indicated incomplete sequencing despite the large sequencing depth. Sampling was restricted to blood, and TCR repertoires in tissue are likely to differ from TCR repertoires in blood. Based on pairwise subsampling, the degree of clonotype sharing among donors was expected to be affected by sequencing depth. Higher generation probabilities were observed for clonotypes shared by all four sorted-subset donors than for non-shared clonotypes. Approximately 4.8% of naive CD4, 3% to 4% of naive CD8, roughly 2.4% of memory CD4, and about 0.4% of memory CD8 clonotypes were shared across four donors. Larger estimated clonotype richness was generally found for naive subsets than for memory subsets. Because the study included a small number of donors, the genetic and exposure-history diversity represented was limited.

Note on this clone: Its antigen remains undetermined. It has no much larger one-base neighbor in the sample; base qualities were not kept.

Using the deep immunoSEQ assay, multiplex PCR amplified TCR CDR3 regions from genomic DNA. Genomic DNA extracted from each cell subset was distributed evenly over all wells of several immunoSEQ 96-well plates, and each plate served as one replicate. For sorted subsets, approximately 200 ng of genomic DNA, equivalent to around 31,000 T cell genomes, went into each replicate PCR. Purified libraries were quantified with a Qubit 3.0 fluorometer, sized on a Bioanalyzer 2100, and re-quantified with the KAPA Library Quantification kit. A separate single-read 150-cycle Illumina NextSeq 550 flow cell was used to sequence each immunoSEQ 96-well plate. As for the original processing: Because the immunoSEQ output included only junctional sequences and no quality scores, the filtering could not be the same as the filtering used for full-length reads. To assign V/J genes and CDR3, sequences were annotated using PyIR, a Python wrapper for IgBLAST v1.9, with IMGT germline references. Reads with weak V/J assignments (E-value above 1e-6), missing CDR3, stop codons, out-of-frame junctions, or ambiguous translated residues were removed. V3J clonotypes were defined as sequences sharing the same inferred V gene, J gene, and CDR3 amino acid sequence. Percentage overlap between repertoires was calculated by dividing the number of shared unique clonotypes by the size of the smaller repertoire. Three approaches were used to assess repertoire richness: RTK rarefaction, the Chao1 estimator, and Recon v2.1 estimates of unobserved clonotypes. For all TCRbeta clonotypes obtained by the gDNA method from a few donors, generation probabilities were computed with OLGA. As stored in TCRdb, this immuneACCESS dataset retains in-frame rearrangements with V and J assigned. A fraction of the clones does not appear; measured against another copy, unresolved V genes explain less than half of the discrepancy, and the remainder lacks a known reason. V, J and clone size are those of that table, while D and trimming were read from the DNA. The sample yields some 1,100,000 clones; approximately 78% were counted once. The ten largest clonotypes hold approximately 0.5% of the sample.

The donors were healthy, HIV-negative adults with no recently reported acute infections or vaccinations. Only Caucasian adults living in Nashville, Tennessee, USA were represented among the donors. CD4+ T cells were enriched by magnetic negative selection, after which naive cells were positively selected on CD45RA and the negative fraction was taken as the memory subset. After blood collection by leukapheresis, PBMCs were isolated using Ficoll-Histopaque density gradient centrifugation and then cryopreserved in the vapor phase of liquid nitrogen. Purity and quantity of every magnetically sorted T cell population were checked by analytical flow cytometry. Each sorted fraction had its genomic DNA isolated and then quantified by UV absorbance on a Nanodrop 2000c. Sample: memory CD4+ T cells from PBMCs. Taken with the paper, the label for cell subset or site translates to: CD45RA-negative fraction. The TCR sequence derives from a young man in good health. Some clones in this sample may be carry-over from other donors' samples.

At the DNA level, the sequence is TGTGCCAGCAGTGAAGCGGGGGCCGGGTTGGAGACCCAGTACTTC. Its product reads: CASSEAGAGLETQYF. The chain is made from TRBV2 and TRBJ2-5, and possibly TRBD1, on 6 matching bases. Deletion took 0 bases off V and 5 bases off J, with a span of 13 bases between the germline ends. Taken from cysteine to phenylalanine, the CDR3 has 15 residues. Only CDR3 DNA is held: 45 bases, read in frame from base 1. The germline V gene encodes CDR1 SNHLY and CDR2 FYNNEI.